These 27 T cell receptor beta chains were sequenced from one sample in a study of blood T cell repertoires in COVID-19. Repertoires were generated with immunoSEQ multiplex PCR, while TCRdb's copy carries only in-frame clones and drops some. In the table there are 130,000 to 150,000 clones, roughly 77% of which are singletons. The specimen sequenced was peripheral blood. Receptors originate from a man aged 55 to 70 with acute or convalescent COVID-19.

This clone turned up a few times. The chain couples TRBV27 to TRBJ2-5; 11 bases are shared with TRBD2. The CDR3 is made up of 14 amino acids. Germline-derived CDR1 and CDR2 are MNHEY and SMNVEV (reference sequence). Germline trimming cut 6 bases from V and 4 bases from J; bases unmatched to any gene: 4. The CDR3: CASRLAGEGETQYF. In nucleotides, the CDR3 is TGTGCCAGCAGACTAGCGGGAGAAGGAGAGACCCAGTACTTC.

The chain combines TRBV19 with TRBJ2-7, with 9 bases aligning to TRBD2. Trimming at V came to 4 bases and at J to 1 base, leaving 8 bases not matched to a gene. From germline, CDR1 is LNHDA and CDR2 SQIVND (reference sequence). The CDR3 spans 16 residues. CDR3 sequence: CASSTTPGLASYEQYF. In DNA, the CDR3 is TGTGCCAGTAGTACGACGCCGGGACTAGCATCCTACGAGCAGTACTTC.

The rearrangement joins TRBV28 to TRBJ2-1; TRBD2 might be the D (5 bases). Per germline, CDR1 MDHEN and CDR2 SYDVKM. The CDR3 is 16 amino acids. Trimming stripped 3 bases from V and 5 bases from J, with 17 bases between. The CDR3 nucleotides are TGTGCCAGCAGTTTCCCCAAAGCGGAGCATAACAATGAGCAGTTCTTC. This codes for CASSFPKAEHNNEQFF.

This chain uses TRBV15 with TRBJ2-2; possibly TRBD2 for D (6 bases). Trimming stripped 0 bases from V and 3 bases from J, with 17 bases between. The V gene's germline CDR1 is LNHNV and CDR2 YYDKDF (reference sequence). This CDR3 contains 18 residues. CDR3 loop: CATSREGGGRTDTGELFF. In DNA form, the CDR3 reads TGTGCCACCAGCAGAGAGGGGGGTGGTAGAACGGACACCGGGGAGCTGTTTTTT.

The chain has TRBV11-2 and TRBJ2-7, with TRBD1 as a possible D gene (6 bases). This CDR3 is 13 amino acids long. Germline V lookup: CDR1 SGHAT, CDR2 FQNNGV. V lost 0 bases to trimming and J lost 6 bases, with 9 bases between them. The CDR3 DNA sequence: TGTGCCAGCAGCTTAGATCGAGGGGGCGAGCAGTACTTC. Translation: CASSLDRGGEQYF.

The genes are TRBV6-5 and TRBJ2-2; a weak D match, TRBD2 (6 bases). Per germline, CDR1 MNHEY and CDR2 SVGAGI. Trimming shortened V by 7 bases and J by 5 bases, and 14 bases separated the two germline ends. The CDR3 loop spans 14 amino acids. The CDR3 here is CASKPGVVTGELFF. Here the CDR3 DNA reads TGTGCCAGCAAACCGGGAGTGGTTACCGGGGAGCTGTTTTTT.

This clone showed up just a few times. CDR3 DNA sequence: TGTGCCAGCTCACCAGGGACTAGCGGGAGTGCAGATACGCAGTATTTT. It yields the protein CASSPGTSGSADTQYF. The gene calls are TRBV18 and TRBJ2-3; 14 bases line up with TRBD2. The length of the CDR3 is 16 residues. Unmatched junction bases numbered 2, after V lost 2 bases and J lost 4 bases. Germline V gene data show CDR1 as KGHSH and CDR2 as LQKENI.

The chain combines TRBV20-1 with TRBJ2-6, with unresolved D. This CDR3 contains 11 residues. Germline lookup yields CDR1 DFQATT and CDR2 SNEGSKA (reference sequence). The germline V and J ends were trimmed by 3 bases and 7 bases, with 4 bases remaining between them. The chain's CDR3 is CSASLANVLTF. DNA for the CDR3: TGCAGTGCTAGCCTAGCCAACGTCCTGACTTTC.

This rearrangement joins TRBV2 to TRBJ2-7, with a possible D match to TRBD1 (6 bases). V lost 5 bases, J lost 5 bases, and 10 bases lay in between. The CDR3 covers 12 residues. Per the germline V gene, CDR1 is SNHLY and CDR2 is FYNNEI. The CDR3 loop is CASSTTGNEQYF. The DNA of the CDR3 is TGTGCCAGCAGTACTACAGGGAACGAGCAGTACTTC.

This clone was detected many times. The CDR3 reads CASSNGGSYNEQFF. The CDR3 DNA reads as TGCGCCAGCAGTAACGGGGGCTCCTACAATGAGCAGTTCTTC. V is TRBV5-1 and J is TRBJ2-1, with a possible D match to TRBD2 (6 bases). Germline-derived CDR1 and CDR2 are SGHRS and YFSETQ. Trimming took 5 bases from V and 0 from J, leaving 9 bases between them. The CDR3 spans 14 residues.

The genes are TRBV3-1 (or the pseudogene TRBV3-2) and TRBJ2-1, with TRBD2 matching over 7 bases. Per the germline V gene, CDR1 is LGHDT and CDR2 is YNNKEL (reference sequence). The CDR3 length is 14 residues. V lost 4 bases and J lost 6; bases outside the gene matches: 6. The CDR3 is CASSLGLHVNEQFF. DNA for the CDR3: TGTGCCAGCAGCCTGGGACTACACGTCAATGAGCAGTTCTTC.

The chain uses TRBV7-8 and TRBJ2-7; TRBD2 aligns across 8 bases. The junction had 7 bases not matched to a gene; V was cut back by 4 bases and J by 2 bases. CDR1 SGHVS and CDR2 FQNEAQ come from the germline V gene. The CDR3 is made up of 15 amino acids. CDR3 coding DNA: TGTGCCAGCAGCTCCACTAGCGGAGCAGCCTACGAGCAGTACTTC. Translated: CASSSTSGAAYEQYF.

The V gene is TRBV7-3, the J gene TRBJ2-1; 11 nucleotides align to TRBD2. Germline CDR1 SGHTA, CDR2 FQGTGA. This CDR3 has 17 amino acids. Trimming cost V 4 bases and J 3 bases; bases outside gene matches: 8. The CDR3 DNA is TGTGCCAGCAGCTCCATTTCCGGGACTAGCGGCTACAATGAGCAGTTCTTC. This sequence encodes CASSSISGTSGYNEQFF.

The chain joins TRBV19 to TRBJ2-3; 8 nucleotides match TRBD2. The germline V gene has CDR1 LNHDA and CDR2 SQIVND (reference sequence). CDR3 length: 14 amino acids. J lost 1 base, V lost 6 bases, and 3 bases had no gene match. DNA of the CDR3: TGTGCCAGTAGCTTAGCGGGACGCACAGATACGCAGTATTTT. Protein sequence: CASSLAGRTDTQYF.

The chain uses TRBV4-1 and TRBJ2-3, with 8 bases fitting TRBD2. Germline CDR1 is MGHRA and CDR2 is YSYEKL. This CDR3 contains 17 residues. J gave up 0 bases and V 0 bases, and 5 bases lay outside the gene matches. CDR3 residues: CASSQEGLGPSTDTQYF. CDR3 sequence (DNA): TGCGCCAGCAGCCAAGAGGGACTAGGACCCAGCACAGATACGCAGTATTTT.

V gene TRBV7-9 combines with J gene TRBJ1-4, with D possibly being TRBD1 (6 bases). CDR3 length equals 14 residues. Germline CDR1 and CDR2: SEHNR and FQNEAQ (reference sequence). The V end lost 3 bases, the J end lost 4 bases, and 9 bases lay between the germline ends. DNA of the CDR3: TGTGCCAGCAGCTTGACAGGACGTAATGAAAAACTGTTTTTT. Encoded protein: CASSLTGRNEKLFF.

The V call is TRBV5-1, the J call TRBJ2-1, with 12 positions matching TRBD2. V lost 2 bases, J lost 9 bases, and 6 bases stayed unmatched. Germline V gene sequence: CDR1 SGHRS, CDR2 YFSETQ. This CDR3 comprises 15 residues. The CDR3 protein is CASSFNLAGGLEQFF. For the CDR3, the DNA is TGCGCCAGCAGCTTTAACCTAGCGGGAGGGCTTGAGCAGTTCTTC.

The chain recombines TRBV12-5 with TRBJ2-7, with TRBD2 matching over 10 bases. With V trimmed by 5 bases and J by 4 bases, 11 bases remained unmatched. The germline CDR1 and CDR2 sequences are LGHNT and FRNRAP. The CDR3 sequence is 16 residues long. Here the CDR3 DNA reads TGTGCTAGTGGTCGGTACAATAGCGGGAGGTGGTACGAGCAGTACTTC. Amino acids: CASGRYNSGRWYEQYF.

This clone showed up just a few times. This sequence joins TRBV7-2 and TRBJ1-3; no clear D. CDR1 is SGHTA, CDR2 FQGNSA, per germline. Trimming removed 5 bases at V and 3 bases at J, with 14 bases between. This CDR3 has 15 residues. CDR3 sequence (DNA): TGTGCCAGCAGCCACGCAAAGACTTATGGAAACACCATATATTTT. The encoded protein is CASSHAKTYGNTIYF.

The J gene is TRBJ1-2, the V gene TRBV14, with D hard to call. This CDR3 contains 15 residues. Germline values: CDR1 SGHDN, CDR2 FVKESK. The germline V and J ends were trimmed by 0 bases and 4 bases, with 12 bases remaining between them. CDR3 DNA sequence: TGTGCCAGCAGCCAAGATTCGAGGGAAGTCTATGGCTACACCTTC. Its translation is CASSQDSREVYGYTF.

The CDR3 region has the DNA TGTGCCAGCAGTGAGGACAGGGCCGCCGGGAGCCAGTACTTC. Protein sequence: CASSEDRAAGSQYF. V gene TRBV2 combines with J gene TRBJ2-5; 8 positions agree with TRBD1. CDR1 and CDR2 from the germline V gene are SNHLY and FYNNEI. CDR3 length: 14 amino acids. V gave up 3 bases and J gave up 10 bases; unmatched junction bases: 10. Based on the CDR3 plus reference TRBV2 and TRBJ2-5, the full variable domain is EPEVTQTPSHQVTQMGQEVILRCVPISNHLYFYWYRQILGQKVEFLVSFYNNEISEKSEIFDDQFSVERPDGSNFTLKIRSTKLEDSAMYFCASSEDRAAGSQYFGPGTRLLVL.

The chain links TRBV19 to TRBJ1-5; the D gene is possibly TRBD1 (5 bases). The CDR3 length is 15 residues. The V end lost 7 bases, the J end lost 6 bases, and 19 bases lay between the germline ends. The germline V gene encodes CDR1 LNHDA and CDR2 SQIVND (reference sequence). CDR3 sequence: CASTPGRFRAQPQHF. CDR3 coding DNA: TGTGCCAGTACCCCCGGCCGATTCAGGGCTCAGCCCCAGCATTTT.

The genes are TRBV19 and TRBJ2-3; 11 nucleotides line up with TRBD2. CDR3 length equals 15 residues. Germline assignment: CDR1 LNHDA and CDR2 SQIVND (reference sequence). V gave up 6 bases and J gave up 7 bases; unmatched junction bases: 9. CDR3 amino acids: CASRDSGRALYTQYF. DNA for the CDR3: TGTGCCAGTAGAGATAGCGGGAGGGCCCTGTATACGCAGTATTTT.

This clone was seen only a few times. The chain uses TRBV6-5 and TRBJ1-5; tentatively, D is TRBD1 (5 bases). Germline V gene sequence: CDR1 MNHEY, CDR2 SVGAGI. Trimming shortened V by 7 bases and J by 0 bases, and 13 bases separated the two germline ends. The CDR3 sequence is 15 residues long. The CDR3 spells CASIVDIYSNQPQHF. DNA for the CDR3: TGTGCCAGCATCGTGGACATCTATAGCAATCAGCCCCAGCATTTT.

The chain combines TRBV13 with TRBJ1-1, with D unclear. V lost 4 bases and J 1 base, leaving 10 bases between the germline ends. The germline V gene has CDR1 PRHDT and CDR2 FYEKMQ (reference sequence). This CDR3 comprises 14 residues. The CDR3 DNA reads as TGTGCCAGCAGCTCCCCCGCACAGAACACTGAAGCTTTCTTT. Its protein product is CASSSPAQNTEAFF.

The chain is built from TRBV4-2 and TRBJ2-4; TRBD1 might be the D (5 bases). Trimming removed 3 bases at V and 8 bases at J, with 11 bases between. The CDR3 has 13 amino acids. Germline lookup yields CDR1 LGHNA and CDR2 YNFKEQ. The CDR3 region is CASSQAVGDIQYF. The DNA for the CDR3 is TGTGCCAGCAGCCAGGCGGTAGGGGACATTCAGTACTTC.

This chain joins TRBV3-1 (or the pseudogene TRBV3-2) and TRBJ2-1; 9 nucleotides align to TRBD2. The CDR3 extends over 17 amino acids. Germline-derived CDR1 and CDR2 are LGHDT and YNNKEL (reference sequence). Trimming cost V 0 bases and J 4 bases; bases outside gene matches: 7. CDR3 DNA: TGTGCCAGCAGCCAAGATGTCCGCGGGAGGGTTTACAATGAGCAGTTCTTC. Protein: CASSQDVRGRVYNEQFF.